These 13 T cell receptor beta chains originate from one sample sequenced in a study of T cell changes during pregnancy in multiple sclerosis. Assay used: immunoSEQ multiplex PCR; TCRdb lists only in-frame clones, some missing. There are 40,000 to 60,000 clones in the sample; 92% occur only once, and more than 0.85% lies in the top ten. Sequencing was performed on peripheral blood, taken after pregnancy. The receptor set was obtained from a female donor with multiple sclerosis, enrolled in a pregnancy study.

In its sample, this clone was seen a few times. The V call is TRBV18, the J call TRBJ1-2; D is perhaps TRBD1 (5 bases). Deletions cut 3 bases from V and 2 bases from J, with 7 bases between. This CDR3 contains 13 residues. The germline V gene encodes CDR1 KGHSH and CDR2 LQKENI. The CDR3 nucleotides are TGTGCCAGCTCACCCGGACACAACTATGGCTACACCTTC. The encoded protein is CASSPGHNYGYTF.

The chain links TRBV19 to TRBJ1-5, with 7 bases that match TRBD1. CDR3 length equals 18 residues. CDR1 is LNHDA, CDR2 SQIVND, per germline (reference sequence). The V segment lost 4 bases and the J segment 0 bases; nucleotides outside the gene matches: 12. For the CDR3, the DNA is TGTGCCAGTAGTAGCGGACAGGAACTGCCCTATAGCAATCAGCCCCAGCATTTT. This gives the protein CASSSGQELPYSNQPQHF.

V gene TRBV5-4 combines with J gene TRBJ1-2; D unresolved. Looked up from germline, CDR1 is SGHNT and CDR2 is YYREEE (reference sequence). The CDR3 has 12 amino acids. The V gene lost 0 bases and the J gene lost 5 bases, with 5 bases spanning the gap. CDR3 in amino acids: CASSLEQYGYTF. The CDR3, as DNA: TGTGCCAGCAGCTTGGAACAGTATGGCTACACCTTC.

This rearrangement joins TRBV10-3 to TRBJ2-5, with 13 bases fitting TRBD2. The J segment lost 2 bases and the V segment lost 6 bases, leaving 9 bases of the junction unmatched. Germline V lookup: CDR1 ENHRY, CDR2 SYGVKD. This CDR3 spans 17 amino acids. The CDR3, as DNA: TGTGCCATCAGGTCAGGGGTACTAGCGGGGGGGCAAGAGACCCAGTACTTC. Translated: CAIRSGVLAGGQETQYF.

The chain has TRBV18 and TRBJ2-7; D is possibly TRBD2 (5 bases). Trimming stripped 0 bases from V and 4 bases from J, with 25 bases between. The CDR3 has 19 amino acids. Germline values: CDR1 KGHSH, CDR2 LQKENI. The CDR3 DNA follows: TGTGCCAGCTCACCACCCCAGACAACGTCGGGGATCCGATGGTACGAGCAGTACTTC. Translated: CASSPPQTTSGIRWYEQYF.

The chain joins TRBV5-4 to TRBJ2-3, with D perhaps TRBD2 (5 bases). This CDR3 comprises 13 residues. Trimming took 9 bases from V and 1 from J, leaving 12 bases between them. Germline values: CDR1 SGHNT, CDR2 YYREEE (reference sequence). The CDR3 DNA is TGTGCCATGCTCGCGAGGGGCACAGATACGCAGTATTTT. This encodes CAMLARGTDTQYF.

The chain recombines TRBV27 with TRBJ2-7, with D maybe TRBD1 (5 bases). CDR1 is MNHEY, CDR2 SMNVEV, per germline (reference sequence). Trimming cost V 8 bases and J 2 bases, with 16 bases left between them. This CDR3 comprises 14 residues. Written as DNA, the CDR3 is TGTGCCAGCCGAAATCCAGGGCTCCCCTACGAGCAGTACTTC. Translating gives CASRNPGLPYEQYF.

This chain joins TRBV14 and TRBJ2-3, with TRBD1 as a possible D gene (5 bases). Germline loops: CDR1 SGHDN, CDR2 FVKESK. V was shortened by 0 bases and J by 10 bases, with 11 bases between the two germline ends. The CDR3 length is 13 residues. CDR3 residues: CASSQDTAGSQYF. The CDR3 nucleotides read TGTGCCAGCAGCCAAGATACGGCAGGGTCGCAGTATTTT.

This chain uses TRBV6-5 with TRBJ1-5, with D perhaps matching TRBD1 (6 bases). This CDR3 region has 15 residues. V lost 6 bases to trimming and J lost 6 bases, with 18 bases between them. Germline V gene lookup returns CDR1 MNHEY and CDR2 SVGAGI. CDR3 DNA: TGTGCCAGCAGATCTCGAGGGGGATTGGGTCAGCCCCAGCATTTT. Translating gives CASRSRGGLGQPQHF.

The table lists this clone with a count of one. This chain links TRBV5-8 with TRBJ2-5; tentative D call: TRBD1 (7 bases). Trimming stripped 5 bases from V and 4 bases from J, with 12 bases between. CDR3 size: 13 residues. CDR1 SGHTS and CDR2 YDEGEE come from the germline V gene. CDR3 sequence reads: CASRAGGGETQYF. DNA of the CDR3: TGTGCCAGCAGGGCAGGGGGAGGAGAGACCCAGTACTTC.

The chain is built from TRBV7-9 and TRBJ2-5, with a possible D match to TRBD1 (6 bases). V gave up 0 bases and J gave up 2 bases, with 7 bases separating them. Germline V lookup: CDR1 SEHNR, CDR2 FQNEAQ (reference sequence). The CDR3 is made up of 14 amino acids. The chain's CDR3 is CASSLATGQETQYF. In nucleotides, the CDR3 is TGTGCCAGCAGCTTAGCTACAGGGCAAGAGACCCAGTACTTC.

CDR3 bases: TGCGCCAGCACCCCCAGCGGCCCTCCAGATACGCAGTATTTT. Its protein product is CASTPSGPPDTQYF. The chain employs TRBV5-1 and TRBJ2-3; D possibly corresponds to TRBD2 (5 bases). Between the trimmed V and J ends, which lost 6 bases and 4 bases, there was a span of 15 bases. CDR1 is SGHRS, CDR2 YFSETQ, per germline. This CDR3 has 14 amino acids. The whole variable domain, remainder taken from reference TRBV5-1 and TRBJ2-3, is KAGVTQTPRYLIKTRGQQVTLSCSPISGHRSVSWYQQTPGQGLQFLFEYFSETQRNKGNFPGRFSGRQFSNSRSEMNVSTLELGDSALYLCASTPSGPPDTQYFGPGTRLTVL.

This clone was found once. The chain has TRBV19 and TRBJ2-2; D is perhaps TRBD1 (5 bases). Germline values: CDR1 LNHDA, CDR2 SQIVND (reference sequence). This CDR3 is 15 amino acids long. V lost 2 bases and J 5 bases, leaving 12 bases between the germline ends. The CDR3 bases are TGTGCCAGTAGTATAAATGGGGCGAGAACCGGGGAGCTGTTTTTT. Translating gives CASSINGARTGELFF.